The rows below give T cell receptor beta chains drawn from one sample of a study of control samples from healthy donors and cancer patients. Clones were sequenced by immunoSEQ multiplex PCR, and TCRdb holds only the in-frame ones, with some missing. In the table there are around 140,000 clones, approximately 92% of which are singletons. Material: blood. The receptors derive from a woman aged 50 to 60 in good health. Each CDR3 is given with its conserved first and last residue. Fields, in order: V gene, D gene, J gene, clone size, CDR3 protein, CDR3 DNA. The D gene is left open where the match is weak. A row's size may be missing; if present it is once, few, many or a size class.

v_call: TRBV19; d_call: .; j_call: TRBJ1-1; clone_size: .; cdr3_aa: CASSIPSTGNTEAFF; cdr3_nt: TGTGCCAGTAGTATCCCCTCGACAGGTAACACTGAAGCTTTCTTT
v_call: TRBV2; d_call: TRBD1; j_call: TRBJ1-5; clone_size: .; cdr3_aa: CASSGWRGLDSNQPQHF; cdr3_nt: TGTGCCAGCAGTGGATGGAGGGGGCTGGATAGCAATCAGCCCCAGCATTTT
v_call: TRBV6-1; d_call: .; j_call: TRBJ1-1; clone_size: .; cdr3_aa: CASSDPTWGRQGNTEAFF; cdr3_nt: TGTGCCAGCAGTGACCCAACGTGGGGGCGGCAGGGGAACACTGAAGCTTTCTTT
v_call: TRBV4-2; d_call: .; j_call: TRBJ2-3; clone_size: .; cdr3_aa: CASSQDTPGVSTDTQYF; cdr3_nt: TGTGCCAGCAGCCAAGACACCCCTGGGGTCTCTACGGATACGCAGTATTTT
v_call: TRBV5-1; d_call: TRBD2; j_call: TRBJ2-3; clone_size: .; cdr3_aa: CASSHGLAGGFSDTQYF; cdr3_nt: TGCGCCAGCAGCCACGGACTAGCGGGGGGCTTTAGCGATACGCAGTATTTT
v_call: TRBV28; d_call: .; j_call: TRBJ1-5; clone_size: .; cdr3_aa: CASSFELRHQPQHF; cdr3_nt: TGTGCCAGCAGTTTTGAACTTCGTCATCAGCCCCAGCATTTT
v_call: TRBV4-2; d_call: .; j_call: TRBJ1-4; clone_size: .; cdr3_aa: CASSQLIRTEQNEKLFF; cdr3_nt: TGTGCCAGCAGCCAACTGATAAGGACGGAGCAGAATGAAAAACTGTTTTTT
v_call: TRBV6-1; d_call: .; j_call: TRBJ2-1; clone_size: .; cdr3_aa: CASSEQGEQFF; cdr3_nt: TGTGCCAGCAGTGAACAGGGTGAGCAGTTCTTC
v_call: TRBV4-1; d_call: TRBD2; j_call: TRBJ2-7; clone_size: .; cdr3_aa: CASSPLAGGPDEQYF; cdr3_nt: TGCGCCAGCAGCCCACTAGCGGGAGGGCCCGACGAGCAGTACTTC
v_call: TRBV5-1; d_call: .; j_call: TRBJ1-3; clone_size: .; cdr3_aa: CASSWSGADTSGNTIYF; cdr3_nt: TGCGCCAGCAGCTGGAGCGGGGCCGATACCTCTGGAAACACCATATATTTT
v_call: TRBV6-6; d_call: TRBD1; j_call: TRBJ1-2; clone_size: .; cdr3_aa: CASSYDPGQGDGYTF; cdr3_nt: TGTGCCAGCAGTTACGATCCGGGACAGGGGGATGGCTACACCTTC
v_call: TRBV19; d_call: .; j_call: TRBJ2-1; clone_size: .; cdr3_aa: CASKRYNEQFF; cdr3_nt: TGTGCCAGCAAGAGGTACAATGAGCAGTTCTTC
v_call: TRBV6-5; d_call: .; j_call: TRBJ1-2; clone_size: .; cdr3_aa: CASSYGNGYTF; cdr3_nt: TGTGCCAGCAGCTACGGGAATGGCTACACCTTC
v_call: TRBV27; d_call: .; j_call: TRBJ2-7; clone_size: few; cdr3_aa: CASSPRKLRDSEQYF; cdr3_nt: TGTGCCAGCAGTCCCCGGAAGTTGCGGGACAGCGAGCAGTACTTC
v_call: TRBV7-9; d_call: .; j_call: TRBJ1-1; clone_size: .; cdr3_aa: CASSLSRGDTEAFF; cdr3_nt: TGTGCCAGCAGCTTAAGCAGAGGGGACACTGAAGCTTTCTTT
v_call: TRBV30; d_call: .; j_call: TRBJ1-1; clone_size: .; cdr3_aa: CAWSVIVGGGEAFF; cdr3_nt: TGTGCCTGGAGTGTAATCGTAGGGGGTGGTGAAGCTTTCTTT
v_call: TRBV21-1; d_call: .; j_call: TRBJ2-5; clone_size: .; cdr3_aa: CASSTAFLQGYGGGQYF; cdr3_nt: TGTGCCAGCAGCACCGCTTTCTTACAGGGTTACGGGGGGGGCCAGTACTTC
v_call: TRBV19; d_call: .; j_call: TRBJ1-6; clone_size: once; cdr3_aa: CASSIAGNSPLHF; cdr3_nt: TGTGCCAGTAGTATAGCCGGGAATTCACCCCTCCACTTT
v_call: TRBV28; d_call: TRBD1; j_call: TRBJ2-1; clone_size: .; cdr3_aa: CASSSPGQDPPDEQFF; cdr3_nt: TGTGCCAGCAGTTCGCCGGGACAGGATCCGCCGGATGAGCAGTTCTTC
v_call: TRBV5-4; d_call: .; j_call: TRBJ2-7; clone_size: .; cdr3_aa: CASSLVASGRYEQYF; cdr3_nt: TGTGCCAGCAGCTTGGTGGCTTCGGGGCGGTACGAGCAGTACTTC
v_call: TRBV6-6; d_call: TRBD1; j_call: TRBJ2-7; clone_size: once; cdr3_aa: CASSYWGGDRGYEQYF; cdr3_nt: TGTGCCAGCAGTTATTGGGGAGGGGACAGGGGCTACGAGCAGTACTTC
v_call: TRBV2; d_call: .; j_call: TRBJ1-6; clone_size: .; cdr3_aa: CASSASETPLHF; cdr3_nt: TGTGCCAGCAGTGCCTCTGAGACACCCCTCCACTTT
v_call: TRBV30; d_call: .; j_call: TRBJ2-6; clone_size: .; cdr3_aa: CAWSQGPGANVLTF; cdr3_nt: TGTGCCTGGTCTCAGGGACCTGGGGCCAACGTCCTGACTTTC
v_call: TRBV10-2; d_call: TRBD2; j_call: TRBJ2-2; clone_size: .; cdr3_aa: CASSGTSGSTGELFF; cdr3_nt: TGCGCCAGCAGTGGGACTAGCGGGAGTACCGGGGAGCTGTTTTTT
v_call: TRBV9; d_call: .; j_call: TRBJ1-1; clone_size: .; cdr3_aa: CASSVGGTEAFF; cdr3_nt: TGTGCCAGCAGCGTAGGGGGGACTGAAGCTTTCTTT
v_call: TRBV18; d_call: .; j_call: TRBJ1-4; clone_size: .; cdr3_aa: CASSQMTGTTNEKLFF; cdr3_nt: TGTGCCAGCTCACAAATGACAGGCACAACTAATGAAAAACTGTTTTTT
v_call: TRBV11-2; d_call: .; j_call: TRBJ2-2; clone_size: .; cdr3_aa: CASSLVGLGDTGELFF; cdr3_nt: TGTGCCAGCAGCTTAGTAGGGCTGGGGGACACCGGGGAGCTGTTTTTT
v_call: TRBV27; d_call: .; j_call: TRBJ1-1; clone_size: .; cdr3_aa: CASSLGSGGGNTEAFF; cdr3_nt: TGTGCCAGCAGTTTAGGCAGCGGCGGCGGGAACACTGAAGCTTTCTTT
v_call: TRBV4-1; d_call: .; j_call: TRBJ2-5; clone_size: .; cdr3_aa: CASSQEYGSSQVETQYF; cdr3_nt: TGCGCCAGCAGCCAGGAGTACGGGAGTAGTCAAGTAGAGACCCAGTACTTC
v_call: TRBV27; d_call: TRBD1; j_call: TRBJ1-2; clone_size: .; cdr3_aa: CASSLQGGGGYTF; cdr3_nt: TGTGCCAGCAGTTTACAGGGGGGAGGTGGCTACACCTTC
v_call: TRBV28; d_call: .; j_call: TRBJ1-1; clone_size: .; cdr3_aa: CASSLTANTEAFF; cdr3_nt: TGTGCCAGCAGTTTAACGGCGAACACTGAAGCTTTCTTT
v_call: TRBV2; d_call: .; j_call: TRBJ2-7; clone_size: .; cdr3_aa: CASSGGTGSVYEQYF; cdr3_nt: TGTGCCAGCAGTGGTGGCACAGGGAGCGTCTACGAGCAGTACTTC
v_call: TRBV6-5; d_call: .; j_call: TRBJ1-5; clone_size: .; cdr3_aa: CASSHSWGGSNQPQHF; cdr3_nt: TGTGCCAGCAGTCACTCCTGGGGGGGGAGCAATCAGCCCCAGCATTTT
v_call: TRBV4-1; d_call: .; j_call: TRBJ1-1; clone_size: .; cdr3_aa: CASRQPGQPNTEAFF; cdr3_nt: TGCGCCAGCAGGCAACCGGGGCAACCGAACACTGAAGCTTTCTTT
v_call: TRBV28; d_call: TRBD1; j_call: TRBJ2-7; clone_size: .; cdr3_aa: CASSLTPGTGNREQYF; cdr3_nt: TGTGCCAGCAGTCTTACCCCCGGGACAGGGAATCGCGAGCAGTACTTC
v_call: TRBV5-6; d_call: TRBD1; j_call: TRBJ2-7; clone_size: .; cdr3_aa: CASSPQGAEQYF; cdr3_nt: TGTGCCAGCAGCCCCCAGGGGGCTGAGCAGTACTTC
v_call: TRBV12-3/TRBV12-4; d_call: .; j_call: TRBJ2-7; clone_size: .; cdr3_aa: CASSFSGQAVGYF; cdr3_nt: TGTGCCAGCAGTTTTAGCGGACAGGCAGTAGGGTACTTC
v_call: TRBV27; d_call: .; j_call: TRBJ1-2; clone_size: .; cdr3_aa: CASSLTQAASYGYTF; cdr3_nt: TGTGCCAGCAGTTTGACGCAGGCCGCCTCCTATGGCTACACCTTC
v_call: TRBV3-1/TRBV3-2; d_call: .; j_call: TRBJ2-5; clone_size: few; cdr3_aa: CASSQGFRVWSPPNVETQYF; cdr3_nt: TGTGCCAGCAGCCAAGGCTTTCGGGTTTGGTCGCCACCGAACGTCGAGACCCAGTACTTC
v_call: TRBV7-6; d_call: .; j_call: TRBJ2-1; clone_size: .; cdr3_aa: CASSLSGNEQFF; cdr3_nt: TGTGCCAGCAGCTTATCTGGGAATGAGCAGTTCTTC
v_call: TRBV11-1; d_call: TRBD1; j_call: TRBJ2-2; clone_size: .; cdr3_aa: CASSSSGGNTGELFF; cdr3_nt: TGTGCCAGCAGCTCCTCAGGGGGGAACACCGGGGAGCTGTTTTTT
v_call: TRBV15; d_call: .; j_call: TRBJ2-1; clone_size: once; cdr3_aa: CATSRAGESYNEQFF; cdr3_nt: TGTGCCACCAGCAGAGCCGGGGAATCCTACAATGAGCAGTTCTTC
v_call: TRBV2; d_call: TRBD1; j_call: TRBJ2-7; clone_size: once; cdr3_aa: CASQYRQGVDEQYF; cdr3_nt: TGTGCCAGCCAGTACCGACAGGGAGTCGACGAGCAGTACTTC
v_call: TRBV18; d_call: .; j_call: TRBJ1-5; clone_size: .; cdr3_aa: CASSATGREPQHF; cdr3_nt: TGTGCCAGCTCAGCGACGGGTCGGGAGCCCCAGCATTTT
v_call: TRBV5-1; d_call: .; j_call: TRBJ2-5; clone_size: .; cdr3_aa: CASSSAGIETQYF; cdr3_nt: TGCGCCAGCAGCTCAGCAGGTATTGAGACCCAGTACTTC
v_call: TRBV10-3; d_call: .; j_call: TRBJ1-2; clone_size: .; cdr3_aa: CAISVTGYGYTF; cdr3_nt: TGTGCCATCAGTGTCACCGGTTATGGCTACACCTTC
v_call: TRBV19; d_call: .; j_call: TRBJ2-3; clone_size: .; cdr3_aa: CASSITRGASDTQYF; cdr3_nt: TGTGCCAGTAGTATAACCAGGGGTGCATCCGATACGCAGTATTTT